This TCR beta chain was observed in a study of cytomegalovirus exposure and HLA in healthy donors. V trimming: 3 bases; J trimming: 3 bases; junction bases outside the gene matches: 8. The CDR3 is made up of 17 amino acids. Germline assignment: CDR1 SGHNT and CDR2 YYREEE (reference sequence). Points on this clone: The antigen remains unidentified.

General study findings and limits: A likely sequencing artifact accounted for one observed cluster of highly shared sequence variants.

With 60 Vbeta and 13 Jbeta primers, the PCR was carried out. Using immunoSEQ multiplex PCR, the repertoire was profiled, and TCRdb retains in-frame clones only, with some absent. The sample consists of about 96,000 clones, around 79% of them appearing once. This TCR came from a female donor in good health and CMV-seropositive. This chain links TRBV5-4 with TRBJ2-2, with TRBD1 identical over 10 bases. The sequenced sample was PBMCs. CDR3 residues: CASSSRQGAGHTGELFF. For the CDR3, the DNA is TGTGCCAGCAGCTCAAGACAGGGGGCGGGCCACACCGGGGAGCTGTTTTTT.